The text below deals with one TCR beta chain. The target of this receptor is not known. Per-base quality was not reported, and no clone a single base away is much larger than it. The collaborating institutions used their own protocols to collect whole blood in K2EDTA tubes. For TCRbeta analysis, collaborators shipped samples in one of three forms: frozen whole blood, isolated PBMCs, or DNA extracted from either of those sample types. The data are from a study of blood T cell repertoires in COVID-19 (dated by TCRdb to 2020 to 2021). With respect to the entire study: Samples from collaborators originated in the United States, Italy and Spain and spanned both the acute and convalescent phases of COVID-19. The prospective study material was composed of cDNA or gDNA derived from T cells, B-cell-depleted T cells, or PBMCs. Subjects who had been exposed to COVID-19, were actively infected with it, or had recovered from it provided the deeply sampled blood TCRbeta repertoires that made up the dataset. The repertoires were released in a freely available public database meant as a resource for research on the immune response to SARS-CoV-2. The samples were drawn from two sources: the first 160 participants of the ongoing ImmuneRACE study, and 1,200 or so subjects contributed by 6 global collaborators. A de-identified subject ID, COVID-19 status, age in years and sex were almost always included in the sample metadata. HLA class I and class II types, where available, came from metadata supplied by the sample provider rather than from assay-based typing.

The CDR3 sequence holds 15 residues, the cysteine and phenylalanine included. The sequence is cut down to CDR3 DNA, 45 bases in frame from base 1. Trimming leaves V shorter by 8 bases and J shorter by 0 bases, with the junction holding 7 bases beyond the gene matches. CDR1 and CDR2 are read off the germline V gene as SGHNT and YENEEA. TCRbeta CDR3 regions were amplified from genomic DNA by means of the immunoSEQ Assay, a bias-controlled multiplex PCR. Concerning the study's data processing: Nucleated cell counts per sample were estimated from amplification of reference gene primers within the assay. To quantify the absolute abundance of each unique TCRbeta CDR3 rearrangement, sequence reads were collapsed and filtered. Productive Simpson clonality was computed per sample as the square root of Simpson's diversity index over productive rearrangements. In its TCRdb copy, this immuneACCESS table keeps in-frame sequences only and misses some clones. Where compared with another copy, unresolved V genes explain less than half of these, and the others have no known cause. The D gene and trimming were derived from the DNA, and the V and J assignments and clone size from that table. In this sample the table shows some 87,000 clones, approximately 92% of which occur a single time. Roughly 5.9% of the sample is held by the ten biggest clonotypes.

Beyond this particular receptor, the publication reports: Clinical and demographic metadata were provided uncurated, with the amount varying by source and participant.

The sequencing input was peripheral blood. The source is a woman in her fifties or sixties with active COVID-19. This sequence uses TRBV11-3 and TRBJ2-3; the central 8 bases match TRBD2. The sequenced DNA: TGTGCCAGCGGCGGCGGGGGGTCTAGCACAGATACGCAGTATTTT. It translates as CASGGGGSSTDTQYF.